The 13 T cell receptor beta chains below come from one sample, sequenced in a study of blood T cell repertoires in COVID-19. The assay was immunoSEQ multiplex PCR, and TCRdb's table has in-frame clones only and misses some. This sample has roughly 73,000 clones, with 89% found just once. The sample comprised peripheral blood. Receptor source: a man older than 75 with acute or convalescent COVID-19.

The J gene is TRBJ1-2, the V gene TRBV2, with a tentative D call TRBD1 (5 bases). Germline-derived CDR1 and CDR2 are SNHLY and FYNNEI. The V and J ends lost 8 bases and 5 bases respectively, with 15 bases between them. CDR3 length equals 13 residues. The CDR3 is CASSGRARYGYTF. The CDR3 bases are TGTGCCAGCTCCGGCAGGGCTCGTTATGGCTACACCTTC.

The chain recombines TRBV12-2 with TRBJ1-5; no check of the table's D call, TRBD1, against the DNA was made. TRBV12-2 is classified as a pseudogene. The CDR3 loop spans 12 amino acids. CDR3 sequence: CGLGRALVPQHF. In DNA form, the CDR3 reads TGTGGCTTGGGCAGGGCCCTCGTGCCCCAGCATTTT.

This clone occurred once. V usage is TRBV11-2 and J usage is TRBJ2-2; 8 bases are a match to TRBD2. Germline CDR1 and CDR2: SGHAT and FQNNGV. The ends lost 7 bases at V and 2 bases at J; junction bases unmatched: 6. The CDR3 is 15 residues long. CDR3 nucleotides: TGTGCCAGCACCCTTAGCGGGGTCAACACCGGGGAGCTGTTTTTT. Translating it yields CASTLSGVNTGELFF.

This chain connects TRBV19 to TRBJ1-1; TRBD1 agrees at 8 bases. J lost 8 bases, V lost 0 bases, and 8 bases had no gene match. The germline V gene encodes CDR1 LNHDA and CDR2 SQIVND (reference sequence). The CDR3 totals 15 residues. The CDR3 region has the DNA TGTGCCAGTAGTATAGAGGGGACAGGCTTTAGGGAAGCTTTCTTT. The encoded protein is CASSIEGTGFREAFF.

V and J are TRBV19 and TRBJ1-4; D uncertain. Germline CDR1 reads LNHDA; CDR2 reads SQIVND (reference sequence). The CDR3 totals 15 residues. Trimming took off 1 base at V and 0 bases at J, with 6 bases between the two ends. Here the CDR3 DNA reads TGTGCCAGTAGTATAGGGGCTGCAACTAATGAAAAACTGTTTTTT. Encoded protein: CASSIGAATNEKLFF.

Remarks on this clone: The same CDR3 arises from other DNA sequences in this sample as well. The chain uses TRBV2 and TRBJ2-7; TRBD1 is a possible D gene (6 bases). Trimming pared 9 bases from V and 0 bases from J, leaving 9 bases between. The CDR3 consists of 12 residues. Germline loops: CDR1 SNHLY, CDR2 FYNNEI. The CDR3 region is CASRQDSYEQYF. The CDR3 region has the DNA TGTGCCAGTAGACAGGACTCCTACGAGCAGTACTTC.

The V gene is TRBV27, the J gene TRBJ2-1; 7 bases fit TRBD2. J lost 7 bases, V lost 9 bases, and 12 bases had no gene match. Germline CDR1 and CDR2: MNHEY and SMNVEV (reference sequence). This CDR3 region has 14 residues. CDR3: CASKGAGVGNEQFF. Written as DNA, the CDR3 is TGTGCCAGTAAAGGGGCGGGAGTCGGGAATGAGCAGTTCTTC.

The gene calls are TRBV3-1 (or the pseudogene TRBV3-2) and TRBJ1-1, with D perhaps TRBD1 (6 bases). Trimming pared 1 base from V and 9 bases from J, leaving 9 bases between. The germline CDR1 and CDR2 sequences are LGHDT and YNNKEL (reference sequence). This CDR3 is built from 12 residues. Written as DNA, the CDR3 is TGTGCCAGCAGCCAAGTACGGGACAAAGCTTTCTTT. As protein: CASSQVRDKAFF.

The chain recombines TRBV5-5 with TRBJ1-1, with 9 bases aligning to TRBD1. J was trimmed by 2 bases and V by 4 bases; bases with no gene match: 3. The V gene's germline CDR1 is SGHKS and CDR2 YYEKEE (reference sequence). The CDR3 covers 14 residues. CDR3 in amino acids: CASSPGQGNTEAFF. The CDR3 DNA reads TGTGCCAGCAGCCCGGGACAGGGTAACACTGAAGCTTTCTTT.

This rearrangement joins TRBV4-1 to TRBJ2-7; TRBD2 matches at 10 bases. The germline gives CDR1 MGHRA, CDR2 YSYEKL. V lost 2 bases and J lost 6; bases outside the gene matches: 7. CDR3 length: 15 amino acids. For the CDR3, the DNA is TGCGCCAGCAGCCAACCGGGACTAGCGACAGGCGAGCAGTACTTC. The encoded protein is CASSQPGLATGEQYF.

V and J are TRBV29-1 and TRBJ1-5; D call uncertain. Between the trimmed V and J ends, which lost 1 base and 3 bases, there was a span of 7 bases. The CDR3 extends over 13 amino acids. Germline lookup yields CDR1 SQVTM and CDR2 ANQGSEA. This CDR3 is CSVEGGPNQPQHF. CDR3 nucleotides: TGCAGCGTTGAAGGAGGGCCCAATCAGCCCCAGCATTTT.

The J gene is TRBJ1-1, the V gene TRBV3-1 (or the pseudogene TRBV3-2); TRBD1 aligns across 10 bases. With V trimmed by 4 bases and J by 3 bases, 2 bases remained unmatched. The CDR3 contains 14 residues. Germline CDR1 LGHDT, CDR2 YNNKEL (reference sequence). CDR3 region: CASSRGQGYTEAFF. The DNA of the CDR3 is TGTGCCAGCAGCCGGGGACAGGGGTACACTGAAGCTTTCTTT.

This rearrangement joins TRBV6-5 to TRBJ2-7, with TRBD2 as a possible D gene (6 bases). The length of the CDR3 is 13 residues. From germline, CDR1 is MNHEY and CDR2 SVGAGI. The V end was cut by 2 bases, the J end by 2 bases, with 7 bases between. The CDR3 bases are TGTGCCAGCAGTTACGGCGGGACCTACGAGCAGTACTTC. This gives the protein CASSYGGTYEQYF.